Below are 17 T cell receptor beta chains sequenced from a single sample in a study of tumor-infiltrating lymphocytes in glioblastoma multiforme. Three nested ARM-PCR rounds with V-beta and C-beta primers built TCRB libraries. Via MiXCR, TCRdb re-called the multiplex PCR reads, giving one row per CDR3 protein. In the table there are about 19,000 distinct CDR3 sequences, about two thirds of which are singletons. The specimen was peripheral blood. Source of these receptors: a male donor with glioblastoma.

This chain joins TRBV12-3 or TRBV12-4 and TRBJ1-1, with D possibly TRBD1 on 5 matching bases. This CDR3 has 13 amino acids. V lost 5 bases and J 3 bases, leaving 10 bases between the germline ends. This CDR3 is CASSPTAYTEAFF. The CDR3 DNA reads as TGTGCCAGCAGTCCGACAGCTTACACTGAAGCTTTCTTT.

The chain couples TRBV6-1 to TRBJ1-5; D gene unclear. Germline V CDR1 and CDR2: MNHNS, SASEGT. Trimming cost V 1 base and J 6 bases, with 10 bases left between them. The CDR3 loop spans 14 amino acids. In DNA, the CDR3 is TGTGCCAGCAGTGAAGACGAGGAGAGTCAGCCCCAGCATTTT. This codes for CASSEDEESQPQHF.

This clonotype came up many times. The chain carries TRBV5-6 and TRBJ2-1; D is unresolved. This CDR3 region has 14 residues. Germline V gene lookup returns CDR1 SGHDT and CDR2 YYEEEE. The ends were cut back, 5 bases at V and 8 bases at J, with 17 bases in the middle. The CDR3 is CASSRRTISDEQFF. The CDR3 DNA is TGTGCCAGCAGTCGTCGAACGATCAGTGATGAGCAGTTCTTC.

The chain carries TRBV6-2 or TRBV6-3 and TRBJ2-3; 7 bases map to TRBD1. CDR3 length equals 14 residues. The junction had 6 bases not matched to a gene; V was cut back by 7 bases and J by 2 bases. The germline V gene has CDR1 MNHEY and CDR2 SVGEGT. As DNA, the CDR3 is TGTGCCAGCAATCGACAGGGCACCACAGATACGCAGTATTTT. Its translation is CASNRQGTTDTQYF.

A note on this clonotype: An end of the junction differs from the germline gene, which may be a read error. The chain carries TRBV6-6 and TRBJ1-1, with 8 bases aligning to TRBD1. The CDR3 contains 14 residues. In germline, CDR1 is MNHNY, CDR2 SVGAGI (reference sequence). The CDR3 reads CASRGQASNTVAFF. The CDR3 nucleotides are TGTGCCAGCAGGGGACAGGCGTCGAACACTGTAGCTTTCTTT.

CDR3 region: CSGQWIGDTQYF. The CDR3 nucleotides are TGCAGCGGACAGTGGATTGGGGATACCCAGTACTTC. The V gene is TRBV29-1, the J gene TRBJ2-5; the D gene is possibly TRBD1 (5 bases). Per the germline V gene, CDR1 is SQVTM and CDR2 is ANQGSEA. The CDR3 spans 12 residues. The V gene lost 7 bases and the J gene lost 8 bases, with 17 bases spanning the gap.

This clonotype is labeled medium-sized. This chain uses TRBV29-1 with TRBJ2-1; TRBD2 agrees at 7 bases. The junction had 5 bases not matched to a gene; V was cut back by 3 bases and J by 3 bases. Per the germline V gene, CDR1 is SQVTM and CDR2 is ANQGSEA. The CDR3 consists of 14 residues. CDR3 amino acids: CSVERAGYYNEQFF. The CDR3 DNA follows: TGCAGCGTTGAGAGAGCGGGATACTACAATGAGCAGTTCTTC.

The chain combines TRBV20-1 with TRBJ1-5, with D possibly TRBD1 on 6 matching bases. V was clipped by 3 bases and J by 2 bases, with 14 bases between them. This CDR3 region has 15 residues. From germline, CDR1 is DFQATT and CDR2 SNEGSKA (reference sequence). As DNA, the CDR3 is TGCAGTGCTAGCCCGGAACAGGGAGGCAATCAGCCCCAGCATTTT. Translation: CSASPEQGGNQPQHF.

The chain uses TRBV29-1 and TRBJ2-1; 7 nucleotides match TRBD2. From germline, CDR1 is SQVTM and CDR2 ANQGSEA. Losses at the gene ends were 0 bases for V and 6 bases for J; bases not matched to a gene: 5. CDR3 size: 14 residues. CDR3 region: CSVEDRGSRNEQFF. CDR3 nucleotide sequence: TGCAGCGTTGAAGACCGCGGGAGCCGCAATGAGCAGTTCTTC.

The chain combines TRBV5-1 with TRBJ2-7, with 7 bases matching TRBD1. The J segment lost 8 bases and the V segment lost 0 bases, leaving 11 bases of the junction unmatched. Per the germline V gene, CDR1 is SGHRS and CDR2 is YFSETQ. The CDR3 totals 15 residues. The CDR3 DNA sequence: TGCGCCAGCAGCTTGGAGGGGGCTGTTTACGAAAAGCAGTACTTC. This sequence encodes CASSLEGAVYEKQYF.

This clonotype was seen repeatedly, ten times or more. The V and J genes are TRBV20-1 and TRBJ2-1; 13 bases agree with TRBD2. The CDR3 is 15 residues long. V shed 2 bases, J shed 9 bases, and the junction held 7 bases outside the gene matches. CDR1 and CDR2 from the germline V gene are DFQATT and SNEGSKA (reference sequence). This chain's CDR3 is CSARRTSGSLAEQFF. DNA for the CDR3: TGCAGTGCTAGAAGGACTAGCGGGAGTTTAGCTGAGCAGTTCTTC.

With regard to this clonotype: A much larger clone sits a single nucleotide away, making a read error possible. The chain links TRBV7-9 to TRBJ1-1; D is perhaps TRBD1 (5 bases). The V gene's germline CDR1 is SEHNR and CDR2 FQNEAQ (reference sequence). The CDR3 has 13 amino acids. CDR3 nucleotide sequence: TGTGCCAGCAGCTTCGGGACGAACATTGAAGCTTTCTTT. Amino acid sequence: CASSFGTNIEAFF.

With regard to this clonotype: The junction differs from germline at one of its ends, possibly a read error. The rearrangement joins TRBV7-9 to TRBJ2-7; 7 nucleotides match TRBD2. CDR1 SEHNR and CDR2 FQNEAQ come from the germline V gene (reference sequence). The CDR3 runs 13 residues. The CDR3 is CACSLAGSYEQYF. CDR3 sequence (DNA): TGTGCCTGCAGCTTAGCGGGCAGCTACGAGCAGTACTTC.

This chain joins TRBV20-1 and TRBJ1-5; the D is unclear. The CDR3 is 17 residues long. From germline, CDR1 is DFQATT and CDR2 SNEGSKA (reference sequence). Trimming removed 0 bases at V and 0 bases at J, with 15 bases between. The CDR3: CSARDLQLHGSNQPQHF. In nucleotides, the CDR3 is TGCAGTGCTAGAGATCTACAGCTCCACGGTAGCAATCAGCCCCAGCATTTT.

This clonotype appeared many times. V is TRBV20-1 and J is TRBJ2-7; weak D call: TRBD1 (6 bases). V was clipped by 6 bases and J by 5 bases, with 17 bases between them. The germline CDR1 and CDR2 sequences are DFQATT and SNEGSKA (reference sequence). The CDR3 totals 13 residues. This chain's CDR3 is CSARGGDLNEQYF. The DNA of the CDR3 is TGCAGTGCCCGAGGGGGAGATTTGAACGAGCAGTACTTC.

Of note for this clonotype: The conserved phenylalanine or tryptophan normally closing the CDR3 is absent here, so this likely arose from a read error. The chain links TRBV12-3 or TRBV12-4 to TRBJ2-1, with a weak D call TRBD1 (5 bases). Trimming removed 6 bases from V and 9 bases from J, with 15 bases in between. CDR3 length equals 13 residues. CDR3 amino acids: CASSSQGSGEQFS. CDR3 sequence (DNA): TGTGCCAGCAGCTCCCAGGGATCCGGTGAGCAGTTCTCC.

This chain joins TRBV7-8 and TRBJ2-7, with a weak D call TRBD1 (6 bases). Per the germline V gene, CDR1 is SGHVS and CDR2 is FQNEAQ. The V gene lost 4 bases and the J gene lost 7 bases, with 17 bases spanning the gap. This CDR3 spans 14 amino acids. In DNA, the CDR3 is TGTGCCAGCAGCTCTACCACAGGGTCCCGGGAGCAGTACGTC. Encoded protein: CASSSTTGSREQYV.